This note documents a single T cell receptor beta chain sequence. Its antigen remains unknown. The use of genomic DNA as template underpinned the TCR beta VDJ and CDR3 profiling. TCRdb fed the reads into MiXCR, producing one record per CDR3 protein. The table shows fewer than 250,000 distinct CDR3 sequences, with around 43% occurring only once. The data were taken from a study of CD8+CD57+ T cells in acquired aplastic anemia. Study-wide results and limits: A set of roughly 27 CD8+ CDR3 sequences was shared between patients and controls, and these sequences appeared highly expressed in patients.

All sequencing subjects had displayed CD8+CD57+ cell expansion on flow cytometry. Trimming took 3 bases from V and 8 from J, leaving 16 bases between them. CDR3 length: 14 amino acids. Sequenced material: sorted CD4+, CD8+, or CD8+CD57+ T cells (not recorded which) from PBMCs. The genes are TRBV12-3 or TRBV12-4 and TRBJ1-2, with D tentatively TRBD1 (6 bases). This TCR came from a human donor with aplastic anemia. Written as DNA, the CDR3 is TGTGCCAGCAGTTTTATAGGGGGGAGGTGGGGCTACACCTTC. As protein: CASSFIGGRWGYTF.